The 27 T cell receptor beta chains below were found in one sample sequenced in a study of blood T cell repertoires in COVID-19. Measured with immunoSEQ multiplex PCR; TCRdb has only the in-frame clones, and not every one. The data show 100,000 to 150,000 clones, 60% to 80% seen once. Sequencing used peripheral blood. These receptors originate from a human donor in a cohort sampled during active COVID-19.

This chain links TRBV11-3 with TRBJ1-1; D is uncertain. The CDR3 covers 14 residues. The germline V gene encodes CDR1 SGHNT and CDR2 YENEEA. V was trimmed by 0 bases and J by 3 bases, leaving 8 bases between them. CDR3 sequence: CASSLEEFDTEAFF. CDR3 coding DNA: TGTGCCAGCAGCTTAGAGGAGTTCGACACTGAAGCTTTCTTT.

As DNA, the CDR3 is TGTGCCAGCAGCGACAACAGGGGCGCTGGAAACACCATATATTTT. This gives the protein CASSDNRGAGNTIYF. The rearrangement links TRBV9 to TRBJ1-3; 7 bases are a match to TRBD1. The V and J ends lost 3 bases and 2 bases, in that order; junction bases with no gene match: 5. CDR3 length: 15 residues. The germline gives CDR1 SGDLS, CDR2 YYNGEE.

The chain recombines TRBV11-3 with TRBJ1-5; D unclear. V was trimmed by 1 base and J by 5 bases, leaving 6 bases between them. The CDR3 is 13 amino acids. The germline V gene has CDR1 SGHNT and CDR2 YENEEA. For the CDR3, the DNA is TGTGCCAGCAGCTTAGGTCCGTATCAGCCCCAGCATTTT. Translation: CASSLGPYQPQHF.

This rearrangement joins TRBV6-4 to TRBJ2-7, with 8 bases that match TRBD1. CDR1 and CDR2 (germline): MRHNA, SNTAGT. The CDR3 contains 12 residues. The CDR3 loop is CAGSDLRQGKTV. CDR3 nucleotides: TGTGCCGGCAGTGACTTGCGACAGGGGAAGACGGTC.

This clone was seen only once. The chain carries TRBV3-1 (or the pseudogene TRBV3-2) and TRBJ2-3, with TRBD1 identical over 8 bases. The CDR3 loop spans 16 amino acids. V was pared by 1 base and J by 7 bases, with 10 bases of the junction left unmatched. Germline V gives CDR1 LGHDT, CDR2 YNNKEL (reference sequence). The CDR3 region has the DNA TGTGCCAGCAGCCAAGTAGTTGACAGGGGTGGCAATACGCAGTATTTT. Amino acid sequence: CASSQVVDRGGNTQYF.

The chain has TRBV27 and TRBJ1-2; 7 nucleotides agree with TRBD1. V lost 3 bases to trimming and J lost 2 bases; unmatched junction nucleotides: 3. Looked up from germline, CDR1 is MNHEY and CDR2 is SMNVEV (reference sequence). The CDR3 is made up of 14 amino acids. CDR3 region: CASSFTDRNYGYTF. In DNA, the CDR3 is TGTGCCAGCAGTTTCACGGACAGGAACTATGGCTACACCTTC.

This rearrangement joins TRBV5-1 to TRBJ1-1; 7 nucleotides align to TRBD1. The CDR3 totals 15 residues. CDR1 SGHRS and CDR2 YFSETQ come from the germline V gene. The V gene end was trimmed by 4 bases and the J gene end by 5 bases; junction bases not matched to a gene: 11. CDR3 nucleotide sequence: TGCGCCAGCAGCCCCGTAGCGGACAGGTGGACTGAAGCTTTCTTT. Its protein is CASSPVADRWTEAFF. The full variable domain, its missing parts supplied by reference TRBV5-1 and TRBJ1-1, is KAGVTQTPRYLIKTRGQQVTLSCSPISGHRSVSWYQQTPGQGLQFLFEYFSETQRNKGNFPGRFSGRQFSNSRSEMNVSTLELGDSALYLCASSPVADRWTEAFFGQGTRLTVV.

The CDR3 DNA sequence: TGTGCCAGCAGCCCCCACGGGGGCACAGATACGCAGTATTTT. Its translation: CASSPHGGTDTQYF. V is TRBV7-3 and J is TRBJ2-3; tentatively, D is TRBD2 (5 bases). Germline assignment: CDR1 SGHTA and CDR2 FQGTGA. The CDR3 spans 14 residues. V was cut by 5 bases and J by 1 base, with 10 bases left in between.

The CDR3 DNA sequence: TGTGCCAGTAGGGACAGATCCTACGAGCAGTACTTC. It encodes CASRDRSYEQYF. V gene TRBV19 combines with J gene TRBJ2-7; tentative D call: TRBD1 (6 bases). The V and J ends lost 6 bases and 1 base respectively, with 7 bases between them. The CDR3 extends over 12 amino acids. Per germline, CDR1 LNHDA and CDR2 SQIVND (reference sequence).

In the case of this clone: Other DNA sequences from this sample encode an identical CDR3 as well. This sequence joins TRBV28 and TRBJ2-7; a possible D gene is TRBD2 (6 bases). CDR1 is MDHEN and CDR2 is SYDVKM in the germline V gene. The CDR3 has 14 residues. Trimming shortened V by 5 bases and J by 3 bases, and 14 bases separated the two germline ends. The CDR3 spells CASSLRDSYYEQYF. In DNA, the CDR3 is TGTGCCAGCAGTCTCAGGGACTCCTACTACGAGCAGTACTTC. Complete variable domain (other parts from reference TRBV28 and TRBJ2-7): DVKVTQSSRYLVKRTGEKVFLECVQDMDHENMFWYRQDPGLGLRLIYFSYDVKMKEKGDIPEGYSVSREKKERFSLILESASTNQTSMYLCASSLRDSYYEQYFGPGTRLTVT.

V gene TRBV3-1 (or the pseudogene TRBV3-2) combines with J gene TRBJ2-7; D remains unclear. The V gene lost 2 bases and the J gene lost 4 bases, with 12 bases spanning the gap. CDR1 LGHDT and CDR2 YNNKEL come from the germline V gene (reference sequence). This CDR3 region has 14 residues. As DNA, the CDR3 is TGTGCCAGCAGCCAAAGCCTCCTACCTTACGAGCAGTACTTC. The encoded protein is CASSQSLLPYEQYF.

This rearrangement joins TRBV6-6 to TRBJ1-4, with 7 bases that match TRBD1. Per the germline V gene, CDR1 is MNHNY and CDR2 is SVGAGI (reference sequence). V gave up 2 bases and J gave up 8 bases; unmatched junction bases: 5. CDR3 length: 14 residues. CDR3 coding DNA: TGTGCCAGCAGTTACGAGGGGGCGAGGGAAAAACTGTTTTTT. Amino acids: CASSYEGAREKLFF.

Here the CDR3 DNA reads TGCAGCGTTAAGGACAGCGAGCAGTACTTC. The encoded protein is CSVKDSEQYF. The chain uses TRBV29-1 and TRBJ2-7; D is perhaps TRBD1 (6 bases). This CDR3 spans 10 amino acids. The germline V gene encodes CDR1 SQVTM and CDR2 ANQGSEA. V was clipped by 5 bases and J by 6 bases, with 8 bases between them.

The chain couples TRBV19 to TRBJ1-1; perhaps TRBD1 as D (6 bases). CDR1 is LNHDA, CDR2 SQIVND, per germline (reference sequence). The V end was cut by 6 bases, the J end by 1 base, with 15 bases between. This CDR3 region has 15 residues. Here the CDR3 reads CASSVRGAKNTEAFF. Here the CDR3 DNA reads TGTGCCAGTAGCGTTCGGGGGGCTAAGAACACTGAAGCTTTCTTT.

V and J are TRBV30 and TRBJ2-7, with TRBD1 identical over 9 bases. The junction had 7 bases not matched to a gene; V was cut back by 3 bases and J by 4 bases. Per the germline V gene, CDR1 is GTSNPN and CDR2 is SVGIG (reference sequence). The length of the CDR3 is 14 residues. CDR3 nucleotides: TGTGCCTGGAGGGGTCCCGGGACAGGGTACGAGCAGTACTTC. This codes for CAWRGPGTGYEQYF.

The chain joins TRBV24-1 to TRBJ2-3; 9 bases map to TRBD1. The germline V gene has CDR1 KGHDR and CDR2 SFDVKD. Trimming removed 7 bases from V and 3 bases from J; junction bases left unmatched: 10. The length of the CDR3 is 16 residues. CDR3 region: CATRDRGGSSTDTQYF. CDR3 sequence (DNA): TGTGCCACCAGGGACAGGGGCGGGAGTAGTACAGATACGCAGTATTTT.

The chain couples TRBV5-1 to TRBJ1-3; weak D call: TRBD1 (6 bases). The CDR3 contains 14 residues. Trimming shortened V by 4 bases and J by 6 bases, and 14 bases separated the two germline ends. Germline lookup yields CDR1 SGHRS and CDR2 YFSETQ. As DNA, the CDR3 is TGCGCCAGCAGCGCCGGACAGACCGAAAACACCATATATTTT. Translated: CASSAGQTENTIYF.

CDR3 nucleotide sequence: TGTGCCAGAAGGCCCCGGACACCAAACACTGAAGCTTTCTTT. Protein product: CARRPRTPNTEAFF. The rearrangement joins TRBV5-3 to TRBJ1-1, with D maybe TRBD1 (5 bases). TRBV5-3 is noted as an ORF with a role that remains uncertain. Trimming removed 5 bases at V and 2 bases at J, with 13 bases between. The CDR3 totals 14 residues.

The CDR3 coding sequence is TGCGCCAGCAGCCACGGGGTGTGGGAGACCCAGTACTTC. As protein: CASSHGVWETQYF. The J gene is TRBJ2-5, the V gene TRBV4-1, with a weak D call TRBD2 (5 bases). This CDR3 region has 13 residues. Trimming left V 3 bases short and J 5 bases short, with 10 bases between. Looked up from germline, CDR1 is MGHRA and CDR2 is YSYEKL.

This rearrangement joins TRBV2 to TRBJ2-7; 9 bases map to TRBD2. Losses at the gene ends were 6 bases for V and 1 base for J; bases not matched to a gene: 4. The CDR3 covers 14 residues. CDR1 SNHLY and CDR2 FYNNEI come from the germline V gene. The CDR3 sequence is CASRRTSDSYEQYF. DNA of the CDR3: TGTGCCAGCAGAAGGACTAGCGATTCCTACGAGCAGTACTTC.

This chain connects TRBV11-3 to TRBJ2-7; maybe TRBD1 (6 bases). V gave up 4 bases and J gave up 2 bases, with 12 bases separating them. The CDR3 runs to 14 residues. CDR1 is SGHNT and CDR2 is YENEEA in the germline V gene. In DNA form, the CDR3 reads TGTGCCAGCAGCTCTACAGGGATGACCTACGAGCAGTACTTC. Encoded protein: CASSSTGMTYEQYF. Full variable domain (missing parts from reference TRBV11-3 and TRBJ2-7): EAGVVQSPRYKIIEKKQPVAFWCNPISGHNTLYWYLQNLGQGPELLIRYENEEAVDDSQLPKDRFSAERLKGVDSTLKIQPAELGDSAVYLCASSSTGMTYEQYFGPGTRLTVT.

The gene calls are TRBV11-3 and TRBJ1-1; unclear D gene. The CDR3 sequence is 14 residues long. V dropped 2 bases and J dropped 4 bases, with 11 bases sitting between them. Germline V CDR1 and CDR2: SGHNT, YENEEA. CDR3 in DNA: TGTGCCAGCAGCTTAAGAGGGTCGGGCACTGAAGCTTTCTTT. Translating gives CASSLRGSGTEAFF.

This sequence joins TRBV5-6 and TRBJ2-3, with 15 nucleotides matching TRBD2. The V gene's germline CDR1 is SGHDT and CDR2 YYEEEE. This CDR3 contains 17 residues. Trimming took 4 bases from V and 6 from J; bases not matched to a gene: 9. The CDR3 DNA sequence: TGTGCCAGCAGCAGCCGGACTAGCGGGGGGGAGGCGGATACGCAGTATTTT. This translates into CASSSRTSGGEADTQYF.

The chain combines TRBV25-1 with TRBJ1-5, with unresolved D. The germline gives CDR1 MGHDK, CDR2 SYGVNS. This CDR3 spans 14 amino acids. Trimming cost V 1 base and J 1 base, with 5 bases left between them. In nucleotides, the CDR3 is TGTGCCAGCAGTGAATTAGAGAGCAATCAGCCCCAGCATTTT. As protein: CASSELESNQPQHF.

This clone has a single count. The CDR3 loop is CASSPGQDPSLYGYTF. DNA for the CDR3: TGTGCCAGCAGTCCGGGACAGGACCCCTCGCTATATGGCTACACCTTC. The chain joins TRBV27 to TRBJ1-2; 8 nucleotides line up with TRBD1. V dropped 5 bases and J dropped 5; count of bases not matched to a gene: 13. Germline CDR1 MNHEY, CDR2 SMNVEV (reference sequence). This CDR3 comprises 16 residues.

The chain uses TRBV21-1 and TRBJ1-1. TRBV21-1 is tagged as a pseudogene. The CDR3 length is 13 residues. The chain's CDR3 is CASSKVESSEAFF. CDR3 DNA sequence: TGTGCCAGCAGCAAAGTAGAAAGTTCTGAAGCTTTCTTT.

This clone was recorded only once. CDR3 protein: CASSPLAGVTGELFF. As DNA, the CDR3 is TGTGCCAGCTCACCACTAGCGGGAGTTACCGGGGAGCTGTTTTTT. J is TRBJ2-2 and V is TRBV18, with 9 bases matching TRBD2. Unmatched junction bases numbered 2, after V lost 1 base and J lost 5 bases. Per germline, CDR1 KGHSH and CDR2 LQKENI. The CDR3 contains 15 residues.